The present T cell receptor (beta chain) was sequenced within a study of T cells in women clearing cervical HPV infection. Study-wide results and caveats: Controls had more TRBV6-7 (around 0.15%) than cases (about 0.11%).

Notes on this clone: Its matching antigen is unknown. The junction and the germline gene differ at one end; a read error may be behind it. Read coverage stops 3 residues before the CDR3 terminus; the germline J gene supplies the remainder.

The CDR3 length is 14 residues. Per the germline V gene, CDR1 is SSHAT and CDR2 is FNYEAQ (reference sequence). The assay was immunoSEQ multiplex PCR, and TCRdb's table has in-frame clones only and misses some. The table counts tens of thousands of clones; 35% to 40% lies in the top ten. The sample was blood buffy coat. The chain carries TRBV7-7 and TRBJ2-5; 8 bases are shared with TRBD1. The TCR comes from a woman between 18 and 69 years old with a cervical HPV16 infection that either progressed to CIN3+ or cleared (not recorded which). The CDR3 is CASSLGTGLETQYF. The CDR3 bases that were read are TGTGCTAGCAGCCTAGGGACAGGATTAGAGACC.